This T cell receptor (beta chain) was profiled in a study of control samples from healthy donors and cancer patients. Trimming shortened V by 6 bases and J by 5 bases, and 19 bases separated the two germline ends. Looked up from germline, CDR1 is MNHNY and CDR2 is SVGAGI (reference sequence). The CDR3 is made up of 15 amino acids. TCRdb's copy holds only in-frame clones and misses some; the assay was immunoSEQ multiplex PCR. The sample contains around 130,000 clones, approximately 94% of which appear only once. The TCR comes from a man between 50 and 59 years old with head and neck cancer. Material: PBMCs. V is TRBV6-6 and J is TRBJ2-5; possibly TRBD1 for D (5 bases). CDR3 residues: CASSLPGPRAETQYF. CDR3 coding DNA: TGTGCCAGCAGCCTGCCAGGGCCCCGTGCGGAGACCCAGTACTTC.